Here is one T cell receptor beta chain with its context. What it recognizes is unknown. Other nucleotide sequences from this sample produce the same CDR3. This sample stems from a study of shared clonotypes between healthy human individuals. Study-wide results and caveats: Despite large depth, sorted-subset datasets appeared incompletely sequenced. Investigators collected only blood, and repertoires in tissues likely differ.

The study ran the assay at deep level. Each replicate PCR on the sorted subsets used 150 to 200 ng DNA (roughly 30,000 T cell genomes). Here immunoSEQ multiplex PCR was the method, and the copy in TCRdb shows in-frame clones only, minus some. The sample has approximately 2,000,000 clones; approximately 90% are singletons. The sample consisted of naive CD4+ T cells from PBMCs. The sample's subset: CD45RA+ positively selected. The clonotype comes from a man aged 18 to 29 in good health. Some clones in this sample may be carry-over from other donors' samples.

Here the CDR3 reads CASSLGPDQPQHF. CDR3 in DNA: TGTGCCAGCAGCTTAGGACCCGATCAGCCCCAGCATTTT. The V gene is TRBV7-2, the J gene TRBJ1-5; D call uncertain. The CDR3 contains 13 residues. The V gene's germline CDR1 is SGHTA and CDR2 FQGNSA. Trimming cost V 1 base and J 5 bases, with 6 bases left between them.